Following are 27 T cell receptor beta chains from one sample sequenced in a study of T-cell reconstitution after alpha-beta-depleted transplantation in children. The TCRbeta library was prepared with unique molecular identifiers. Using its own MiXCR run on the PCR reads, TCRdb lists one record per CDR3 protein. Of about a million distinct CDR3 sequences listed, around 30% were seen once; the top ten hold approximately 30%. The sequencing here drew on PBMCs, mostly from graft donor cells, taken 360 days after TCRalphabeta/CD19-depleted stem cell transplant. The receptors shown here come from a boy under two years old who had a stem cell transplant for SCID, so the T cells may come from the graft donor.

The J gene is TRBJ2-1, the V gene TRBV5-1; 9 bases align to TRBD2. V lost 0 bases, J lost 9 bases, and 4 bases stayed unmatched. Germline V gene data show CDR1 as SGHRS and CDR2 as YFSETQ. There are 14 residues in the CDR3. CDR3 sequence reads: CASSLGSGGFEQFF. Here the CDR3 DNA reads TGCGCCAGCAGCTTGGGGAGCGGGGGGTTTGAGCAGTTCTTC.

This clonotype was found a few times. The chain carries TRBV7-9 and TRBJ2-3; weak D call: TRBD2 (6 bases). The V gene's germline CDR1 is SEHNR and CDR2 FQNEAQ (reference sequence). Trimming cost V 7 bases and J 0 bases, with 14 bases left between them. The CDR3 is 15 amino acids. CDR3 residues: CASTSRGTSTDTQYF. The DNA for the CDR3 is TGTGCCAGCACCTCCCGTGGGACTAGCACAGATACGCAGTATTTT.

The CDR3 DNA is TGTGCCAGCACCGTGACAGGGTTCGACACTGAAGCTTTCTTT. Translation gives CASTVTGFDTEAFF. The chain carries TRBV12-3 or TRBV12-4 and TRBJ1-1; 7 nucleotides match TRBD1. The CDR3 is made up of 14 amino acids. V shed 7 bases, J shed 3 bases, and the junction held 8 bases outside the gene matches.

In this sample, this clonotype turned up a few times. CDR3: CATAGGNQETQYF. The CDR3 bases are TGTGCCACCGCTGGGGGGAACCAAGAGACCCAGTACTTC. The gene calls are TRBV28 and TRBJ2-5, with a weak D call TRBD2 (6 bases). Per germline, CDR1 MDHEN and CDR2 SYDVKM. Between the trimmed V and J ends, which lost 10 bases and 0 bases, there was a span of 12 bases. The CDR3 sequence is 13 residues long.

This clonotype was recorded a few times. The chain is built from TRBV5-5 and TRBJ2-3, with D maybe TRBD1 (6 bases). The CDR3 is 15 residues long. Trimming removed 2 bases from V and 4 bases from J, with 14 bases in between. CDR1 is SGHKS, CDR2 YYEKEE, per germline (reference sequence). The chain's CDR3 is CASSFSQGNPDTQYF. For the CDR3, the DNA is TGTGCCAGCAGCTTTTCACAGGGTAATCCAGATACGCAGTATTTT.

The chain recombines TRBV4-3 with TRBJ2-5; TRBD2 aligns across 7 bases. The CDR3 spans 15 residues. V shed 4 bases and J 3 bases; nucleotides not matched to a gene: 8. The germline V gene has CDR1 LGHNA and CDR2 YSLEER. The CDR3 spells CASSPSGAGKETQYF. CDR3 coding DNA: TGCGCCAGCAGCCCAAGCGGGGCTGGGAAAGAGACCCAGTACTTC.

This clonotype turned up a few times. The chain carries TRBV5-1 and TRBJ2-1, with TRBD1 as a possible D gene (5 bases). V dropped 5 bases and J dropped 5 bases, with 11 bases sitting between them. Germline V gene sequence: CDR1 SGHRS, CDR2 YFSETQ. There are 13 residues in the CDR3. CDR3 DNA: TGCGCCAGCAGTCGTGACAGAAACAATGAGCAGTTCTTC. Its protein is CASSRDRNNEQFF. The entire variable domain, with the rest obtained from reference TRBV5-1 and TRBJ2-1, is as follows: KAGVTQTPRYLIKTRGQQVTLSCSPISGHRSVSWYQQTPGQGLQFLFEYFSETQRNKGNFPGRFSGRQFSNSRSEMNVSTLELGDSALYLCASSRDRNNEQFFGPGTRLTVL.

This clonotype was detected only a few times. J is TRBJ2-7 and V is TRBV20-1, with D tentatively TRBD1 (7 bases). This CDR3 has 14 residues. The germline V gene has CDR1 DFQATT and CDR2 SNEGSKA (reference sequence). V lost 0 bases and J lost 5, with 14 bases in between. CDR3 nucleotide sequence: TGCAGTGCTAGAGATCGGCAGGGGGGTAACGAGCAGTACTTC. As protein: CSARDRQGGNEQYF.

The rearrangement joins TRBV10-3 to TRBJ2-2; 7 nucleotides match TRBD1. The CDR3 length is 14 residues. Trimming took 8 bases from V and 6 from J; bases not matched to a gene: 9. Germline V lookup: CDR1 ENHRY, CDR2 SYGVKD. CDR3: CAIRQGRDAGELFF. In DNA form, the CDR3 reads TGTGCCATCCGACAGGGAAGGGACGCCGGGGAGCTGTTTTTT.

The V gene is TRBV2, the J gene TRBJ1-5; D remains unclear. V was pared by 3 bases and J by 0 bases, with 3 bases between. This CDR3 has 13 amino acids. Germline V CDR1 and CDR2: SNHLY, FYNNEI. This CDR3 reads CASSDFSNQPQHF. Here the CDR3 DNA reads TGTGCCAGCAGTGATTTTAGCAATCAGCCCCAGCATTTT.

This clonotype was recorded at least ten times. The chain recombines TRBV6-1 with TRBJ2-1; 9 positions match TRBD2. Trimming at V came to 6 bases and at J to 2 bases, leaving 5 bases not matched to a gene. The CDR3 length is 15 residues. From germline, CDR1 is MNHNS and CDR2 SASEGT. This CDR3 is CASSRGLATYNEQFF. Written as DNA, the CDR3 is TGTGCCAGCAGCAGGGGACTAGCTACCTACAATGAGCAGTTCTTC.

This clonotype was picked up a small number of times. A clone one base away is much larger, so this may be a read error. The chain recombines TRBV5-6 with TRBJ2-1; D is perhaps TRBD1 or TRBD2 (5 bases each). The V gene's germline CDR1 is SGHDT and CDR2 YYEEEE. V was clipped by 0 bases and J by 9 bases, with 7 bases between them. The CDR3 length is 12 residues. CDR3 sequence: CASSLGGIEQFF. The DNA of the CDR3 is TGTGCCAGCAGCTTGGGGGGGATTGAGCAGTTCTTC.

This clonotype was seen more than once but under ten times. The chain uses TRBV7-6 and TRBJ1-4; 9 bases line up with TRBD1. Trimming removed 3 bases from V and 2 bases from J; junction bases left unmatched: 13. The length of the CDR3 is 19 residues. Germline lookup yields CDR1 SGHVS and CDR2 FNYEAQ. This CDR3 reads CASSFVPGQGFGTNEKLFF. The DNA for the CDR3 is TGTGCCAGCAGCTTCGTCCCGGGACAGGGTTTCGGGACTAATGAAAAACTGTTTTTT. Full variable domain (rest looked up from reference TRBV7-6 and TRBJ1-4): GAGVSQSPRYKVTKRGQDVALRCDPISGHVSLYWYRQALGQGPEFLTYFNYEAQQDKSGLPNDRFSAERPEGSISTLTIQRTEQRDSAMYRCASSFVPGQGFGTNEKLFFGSGTQLSVL.

V and J are TRBV12-3 or TRBV12-4 and TRBJ2-7; possible D gene TRBD2, 5 bases. V was cut by 3 bases and J by 2 bases, with 11 bases left in between. The CDR3 extends over 14 amino acids. In nucleotides, the CDR3 is TGTGCCAGCAGTTTTGTGGACTTAACCTACGAGCAGTACTTC. This gives the protein CASSFVDLTYEQYF.

The chain combines TRBV5-1 with TRBJ2-2; D possibly corresponds to TRBD2 (6 bases). Germline assignment: CDR1 SGHRS and CDR2 YFSETQ. The CDR3 sequence is 15 residues long. The ends were cut back, 2 bases at V and 0 bases at J, with 8 bases in the middle. The CDR3 spells CASSFAGTNTGELFF. The CDR3 DNA sequence: TGCGCCAGCAGCTTCGCGGGGACGAACACCGGGGAGCTGTTTTTT.

CDR3 loop: CASTEGGELFF. The CDR3 DNA reads TGCGCCAGCACCGAGGGCGGGGAGCTGTTTTTT. The chain combines TRBV10-2 with TRBJ2-2; a weak D match, TRBD2 (5 bases). Between the trimmed V and J ends, which lost 7 bases and 7 bases, there was a span of 7 bases. CDR1 is WSHSY and CDR2 is SAAADI in the germline V gene. The CDR3 covers 11 residues.

The chain combines TRBV6-1 with TRBJ1-5; no clear D gene. V was pared by 5 bases and J by 1 base, with 12 bases between. Germline CDR1 is MNHNS and CDR2 is SASEGT. The CDR3 is 15 residues long. The DNA of the CDR3 is TGTGCCAGCAGTCCTCAACATACCAGCAATCAGCCCCAGCATTTT. Translating gives CASSPQHTSNQPQHF.

This clonotype was counted between two and nine times. V is TRBV20-1 and J is TRBJ2-6, with 8 bases lining up with TRBD1. With V trimmed by 2 bases and J by 0 bases, 6 bases remained unmatched. Looked up from germline, CDR1 is DFQATT and CDR2 is SNEGSKA (reference sequence). The CDR3 is 17 amino acids. CDR3 protein: CSARTTGAASGANVLTF. Written as DNA, the CDR3 is TGCAGTGCTAGAACGACAGGGGCAGCCTCTGGGGCCAACGTCCTGACTTTC.

This chain joins TRBV29-1 and TRBJ2-1; D might be TRBD2 (6 bases). V dropped 6 bases and J dropped 0 bases, with 12 bases sitting between them. CDR1 and CDR2 from the germline V gene are SQVTM and ANQGSEA. This CDR3 region has 14 residues. The CDR3 nucleotides are TGCAGCGTCGGGGGAGCAGACTCCTACAATGAGCAGTTCTTC. It is translated as CSVGGADSYNEQFF.

This clonotype was detected only a few times. The rearrangement links TRBV9 to TRBJ2-2; D ambiguous. V was clipped by 9 bases and J by 2 bases, with 2 bases between them. Germline V gene data show CDR1 as SGDLS and CDR2 as YYNGEE. This CDR3 has 10 amino acids. CDR3 sequence (DNA): TGTGCCATCAACACCGGGGAGCTGTTTTTT. Its translation is CAINTGELFF. Full variable domain (rest looked up from reference TRBV9 and TRBJ2-2): DSGVTQTPKHLITATGQRVTLRCSPRSGDLSVYWYQQSLDQGLQFLIQYYNGEERAKGNILERFSAQQFPDLHSELNLSSLELGDSALYFCAINTGELFFGEGSRLTVL.

The chain employs TRBV6-2 or TRBV6-3 and TRBJ1-5, with TRBD1 identical over 8 bases. Per the germline V gene, CDR1 is MNHEY and CDR2 is SVGEGT. The CDR3 runs to 16 residues. Losses at the gene ends were 5 bases for V and 5 bases for J; bases not matched to a gene: 11. The CDR3, as DNA: TGTGCCAGCAGTCGGCAGACAGGGGCGTTGGATCAGCCCCAGCATTTT. As protein: CASSRQTGALDQPQHF.

The table lists this clonotype with many counts. The chain recombines TRBV3-1 with TRBJ2-7; TRBD2 is a possible D gene (5 bases). The CDR3 is 11 amino acids. Germline assignment: CDR1 LGHDT and CDR2 YNNKEL (reference sequence). The V and J ends lost 5 bases and 4 bases respectively, with 6 bases between them. The CDR3 is CASSAGYEQYF. The CDR3 DNA follows: TGTGCCAGCAGCGCGGGTTACGAGCAGTACTTC.

In its sample, this clonotype was seen a few times. CDR3: CASSEGRSSYNEQFF. In DNA form, the CDR3 reads TGTGCCAGCAGCGAGGGACGGAGCTCCTACAATGAGCAGTTCTTC. The V call is TRBV9, the J call TRBJ2-1; perhaps D is TRBD1 or TRBD2 (5 bases each). The CDR3 extends over 15 amino acids. The V and J ends lost 3 bases and 0 bases respectively, with 10 bases between them. Germline-derived CDR1 and CDR2 are SGDLS and YYNGEE.

This clonotype has a handful of counts. This chain joins TRBV12-3 or TRBV12-4 and TRBJ2-1, with 11 bases lining up with TRBD1. V shed 10 bases and J 8 bases; nucleotides not matched to a gene: 4. This CDR3 region has 12 residues. CDR3 sequence: CATGQGGDEQFF. The CDR3 DNA reads as TGTGCCACGGGACAGGGGGGCGATGAGCAGTTCTTC.

This clonotype was recorded a few times. The chain employs TRBV20-1 and TRBJ2-1; no clear D. Trimming took off 0 bases at V and 4 bases at J, with 16 bases between the two ends. The CDR3 is 16 amino acids. From germline, CDR1 is DFQATT and CDR2 SNEGSKA (reference sequence). The CDR3 DNA is TGCAGTGCTAGAGATCCAAACCGAGGATTATACAATGAGCAGTTCTTC. Translating gives CSARDPNRGLYNEQFF.

In its sample, this clonotype was seen a few times. This rearrangement joins TRBV18 to TRBJ2-7, with D unclear. CDR1 and CDR2 (germline): KGHSH, LQKENI. This CDR3 has 13 amino acids. Trimming removed 7 bases at V and 0 bases at J, with 10 bases between. As DNA, the CDR3 is TGTGCCAGCTGTCGTGACCTCTCCTACGAGCAGTACTTC. This translates into CASCRDLSYEQYF.

This chain joins TRBV28 and TRBJ1-3, with D possibly matching TRBD1 (5 bases). V shed 8 bases and J shed 4 bases, with 15 bases lying between them. This CDR3 region has 14 residues. The germline V gene has CDR1 MDHEN and CDR2 SYDVKM. The CDR3 region is CASAGAGLGNTIYF. CDR3 DNA: TGTGCCAGCGCTGGGGCAGGTCTGGGAAACACCATATATTTT.